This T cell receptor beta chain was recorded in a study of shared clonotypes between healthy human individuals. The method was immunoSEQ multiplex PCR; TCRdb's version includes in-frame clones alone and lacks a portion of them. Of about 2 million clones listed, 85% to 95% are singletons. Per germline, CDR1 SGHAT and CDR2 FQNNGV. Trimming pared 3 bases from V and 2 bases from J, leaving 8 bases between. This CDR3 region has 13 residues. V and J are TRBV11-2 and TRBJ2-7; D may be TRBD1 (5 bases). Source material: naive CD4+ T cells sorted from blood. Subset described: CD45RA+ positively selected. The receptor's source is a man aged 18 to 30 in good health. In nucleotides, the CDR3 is TGTGCCAGCAGCTTCGACAGAGCCTACGAGCAGTACTTC. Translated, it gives CASSFDRAYEQYF.